The 27 T cell receptor beta chains below all came from one sample that was sequenced in a study of cytomegalovirus exposure and HLA in healthy donors. The PCR used 60 Vbeta and 13 Jbeta primers. Produced via immunoSEQ multiplex PCR; TCRdb's table is partial and in-frame only. The table lists more than 75,000 clones, about 90% of them singletons, with less than 2.5% in the top ten. Sequenced material: PBMCs. These receptors all come from a man younger than 35 in good health and CMV-seronegative.

This chain connects TRBV19 to TRBJ2-7; TRBD2 aligns across 11 bases. This CDR3 has 15 residues. Germline V CDR1 and CDR2: LNHDA, SQIVND (reference sequence). J lost 7 bases, V lost 5 bases, and 10 bases had no gene match. CDR3 nucleotides: TGTGCCAGTAGTCCCTCGACTAGCGGGACGGGAGAGCAGTACTTC. It codes for CASSPSTSGTGEQYF.

In this sample, this clone turned up once. The gene calls are TRBV19 and TRBJ1-5; 8 nucleotides align to TRBD1. With V trimmed by 4 bases and J by 5 bases, 19 bases remained unmatched. This CDR3 spans 19 amino acids. Germline-derived CDR1 and CDR2 are LNHDA and SQIVND (reference sequence). The CDR3 region has the DNA TGTGCCAGTAGTAAACCGGTCCTAGTTGGAGGACAGGGTCATCAGCCCCAGCATTTT. This translates into CASSKPVLVGGQGHQPQHF. Together with reference TRBV19 and TRBJ1-5, the CDR3 gives the full variable domain: DGGITQSPKYLFRKEGQNVTLSCEQNLNHDAMYWYRQDPGQGLRLIYYSQIVNDFQKGDIAEGYSVSREKKESFPLTVTSAQKNPTAFYLCASSKPVLVGGQGHQPQHFGDGTRLSIL.

V and J are TRBV10-3 and TRBJ2-5; D unresolved. The end of the DNA aligns better with TRBJ2-7, so the J call may be wrong. CDR1 is ENHRY, CDR2 SYGVKD, per germline. This CDR3 is 12 amino acids long. CDR3 sequence reads: CAISESSYEQYF. DNA of the CDR3: TGTGCCATCAGTGAGTCATCCTACGAGCAGTACTTC.

The CDR3 reads CATSGPRDRGRGSGYYGYTF. As DNA, the CDR3 is TGTGCCACCAGCGGTCCGAGGGACAGGGGGCGAGGTAGTGGTTATTATGGCTACACCTTC. The rearrangement uses TRBV15 and TRBJ1-2, with 12 nucleotides matching TRBD1. Trimming removed 5 bases from V and 5 bases from J; junction bases left unmatched: 21. CDR3 length: 20 amino acids. Germline V gene data show CDR1 as LNHNV and CDR2 as YYDKDF (reference sequence).

This chain connects TRBV28 to TRBJ2-7; no clear D gene. The CDR3 totals 13 residues. Trimming took off 10 bases at V and 0 bases at J, with 13 bases between the two ends. Germline assignment: CDR1 MDHEN and CDR2 SYDVKM. This CDR3 reads CATQLAVSYEQYF. The CDR3 DNA reads TGTGCCACCCAGCTGGCGGTCTCCTACGAGCAGTACTTC.

V is TRBV9 and J is TRBJ1-4, with D unclear. From germline, CDR1 is SGDLS and CDR2 YYNGEE. Trimming stripped 4 bases from V and 3 bases from J, with 13 bases between. CDR3 size: 15 residues. CDR3 bases: TGTGCCAGCAGCCGGGGTCGGGCAGCTAATGAAAAACTGTTTTTT. Its protein is CASSRGRAANEKLFF.

This clone was observed a handful of times. The V call is TRBV27, the J call TRBJ1-4; D not certain. Between the trimmed V and J ends, which lost 8 bases and 8 bases, there was a span of 9 bases. The CDR3 loop spans 11 amino acids. Germline V gives CDR1 MNHEY, CDR2 SMNVEV (reference sequence). CDR3 sequence: CASGPWEKLFF. CDR3 bases: TGTGCCAGCGGCCCTTGGGAAAAACTGTTTTTT.

The gene calls are TRBV10-3 and TRBJ2-7; TRBD2 might be the D (6 bases). The CDR3 spans 13 residues. Germline-derived CDR1 and CDR2 are ENHRY and SYGVKD. V was clipped by 6 bases and J by 3 bases, with 12 bases between them. CDR3 sequence reads: CAISRLDHYEQYF. The CDR3 nucleotides read TGTGCCATCAGCAGACTAGACCACTACGAGCAGTACTTC.

The chain recombines TRBV11-2 with TRBJ2-5; TRBD1 matches at 7 bases. The CDR3 has 16 amino acids. Per the germline V gene, CDR1 is SGHAT and CDR2 is FQNNGV. The J segment lost 4 bases and the V segment lost 5 bases, leaving 13 bases of the junction unmatched. DNA of the CDR3: TGTGCCAGCAGCCGTACAACTACACAGGGGACAGAGACCCAGTACTTC. Translated: CASSRTTTQGTETQYF.

V and J are TRBV6-5 and TRBJ1-1; TRBD1 aligns across 10 bases. The V gene's germline CDR1 is MNHEY and CDR2 SVGAGI. V shed 6 bases, J shed 0 bases, and the junction held 1 base outside the gene matches. The CDR3 extends over 14 amino acids. DNA for the CDR3: TGTGCCAGCAGGGGGACAGGGGTGAACACTGAAGCTTTCTTT. Protein product: CASRGTGVNTEAFF.

This chain uses TRBV19 with TRBJ2-7; the D is unclear. The CDR3 is made up of 14 amino acids. The germline V and J ends were trimmed by 5 bases and 0 bases, with 11 bases remaining between them. Germline V gene sequence: CDR1 LNHDA, CDR2 SQIVND (reference sequence). For the CDR3, the DNA is TGTGCCAGTAGTGTCTGGGCAAGCTCCTACGAGCAGTACTTC. Translated, it gives CASSVWASSYEQYF.

This rearrangement joins TRBV6-6 to TRBJ2-7; 14 bases agree with TRBD2. The CDR3 runs 16 residues. J was trimmed by 6 bases and V by 2 bases; bases with no gene match: 6. Germline CDR1 MNHNY, CDR2 SVGAGI (reference sequence). The DNA of the CDR3 is TGTGCCAGCAGTTACATGACTAGCGGGAGGGCGCCCGAGCAGTACTTC. Encoded protein: CASSYMTSGRAPEQYF.

This clone has a single count. The chain recombines TRBV4-2 with TRBJ2-7; TRBD2 aligns across 11 bases. This CDR3 spans 15 amino acids. The V gene's germline CDR1 is LGHNA and CDR2 YNFKEQ. The V segment lost 2 bases and the J segment 7 bases; nucleotides outside the gene matches: 7. For the CDR3, the DNA is TGTGCCAGCAGCCAAACGCAGGGACTAGCGGAAGAGCAGTACTTC. This translates into CASSQTQGLAEEQYF.

The rearrangement links TRBV7-2 to TRBJ1-5; no reliable D call. CDR3 length: 13 amino acids. V lost 1 base and J 7 bases, leaving 8 bases between the germline ends. Germline V gives CDR1 SGHTA, CDR2 FQGNSA. CDR3 in DNA: TGTGCCAGCAGCTTAGAATTGCGACAGCCCCAGCATTTT. Protein sequence: CASSLELRQPQHF.

The chain is built from TRBV10-3 and TRBJ2-1, with D perhaps TRBD2 (5 bases). This CDR3 region has 13 residues. Germline values: CDR1 ENHRY, CDR2 SYGVKD. The V gene lost 6 bases and the J gene lost 6 bases, with 12 bases spanning the gap. The CDR3: CAIRKDSPNEQFF. The CDR3 region has the DNA TGTGCCATCAGAAAGGACTCTCCCAATGAGCAGTTCTTC.

Comment on this clone: A read error may account for a junction end that differs from germline. The CDR3 DNA sequence: TGCGCCAGCAGATTGGGGGAGTATAGCACTGAAGCTTTCTTT. Amino acids: CASRLGEYSTEAFF. The genes are TRBV5-1 and TRBJ1-1; D is possibly TRBD1 (5 bases). The CDR3 totals 14 residues. Looked up from germline, CDR1 is SGHRS and CDR2 is YFSETQ.

The chain is built from TRBV5-5 and TRBJ1-1; 8 nucleotides align to TRBD1. Germline CDR1 SGHKS, CDR2 YYEKEE (reference sequence). J gave up 1 base and V 4 bases, and 6 bases lay outside the gene matches. This CDR3 has 15 amino acids. DNA of the CDR3: TGTGCCAGCAGCCCCAAGGACAGGGCGAACACTGAAGCTTTCTTT. This encodes CASSPKDRANTEAFF.

The chain combines TRBV19 with TRBJ1-4; D gene ambiguous. CDR3 length equals 14 residues. Per the germline V gene, CDR1 is LNHDA and CDR2 is SQIVND (reference sequence). Trimming removed 1 base at V and 4 bases at J, with 7 bases between. The CDR3, as DNA: TGTGCCAGTAGTATAGGAGGGTTTAATGAAAAACTGTTTTTT. Protein sequence: CASSIGGFNEKLFF.

This clone was recorded a few times. The chain uses TRBV6-1 and TRBJ2-3; D might be TRBD2 (6 bases). V gave up 3 bases and J gave up 6 bases, with 22 bases separating them. From germline, CDR1 is MNHNS and CDR2 SASEGT. The CDR3 length is 17 residues. In nucleotides, the CDR3 is TGTGCCAGCAGTGATAGTGACCGGAGGGCCAGGGCGGATACGCAGTATTTT. This translates into CASSDSDRRARADTQYF.

The rearrangement uses TRBV29-1 and TRBJ2-5, with D tentatively TRBD1 (5 bases). The DNA matches TRBJ2-7 better at its end, which makes the J call doubtful. CDR1 and CDR2 from the germline V gene are SQVTM and ANQGSEA. The CDR3 spans 14 residues. CDR3 loop: CSVERRESWSEQYF. The CDR3 nucleotides read TGCAGCGTTGAGCGCAGGGAATCTTGGAGCGAGCAGTACTTC.

The rearrangement joins TRBV29-1 to TRBJ1-3, with no clear D. V was trimmed by 3 bases and J by 0 bases, leaving 12 bases between them. The CDR3 extends over 15 amino acids. Germline V CDR1 and CDR2: SQVTM, ANQGSEA. CDR3 in amino acids: CSVDPEGNSGNTIYF. CDR3 DNA sequence: TGCAGCGTTGACCCTGAGGGTAACTCTGGAAACACCATATATTTT.

This rearrangement joins TRBV19 to TRBJ1-4, with D possibly being TRBD1 (5 bases). Germline CDR1 is LNHDA and CDR2 is SQIVND (reference sequence). The CDR3 contains 14 residues. The V end lost 4 bases, the J end lost 9 bases, and 15 bases lay between the germline ends. The chain's CDR3 is CASSSDRTLKKLFF. The CDR3 DNA follows: TGTGCCAGTAGTAGCGACAGAACTTTGAAAAAACTGTTTTTT.

The gene calls are TRBV7-9 and TRBJ1-2, with 9 bases lining up with TRBD1. The length of the CDR3 is 16 residues. With V trimmed by 1 base and J by 2 bases, 5 bases remained unmatched. In germline, CDR1 is SEHNR, CDR2 FQNEAQ (reference sequence). This chain's CDR3 is CASSLGWDRDNYGYTF. CDR3 nucleotides: TGTGCCAGCAGCTTAGGATGGGACAGGGACAACTATGGCTACACCTTC.

The rearrangement links TRBV15 to TRBJ2-5, with 7 bases that match TRBD2. CDR3 length: 14 amino acids. V dropped 0 bases and J dropped 6; count of bases not matched to a gene: 4. Germline V gives CDR1 LNHNV, CDR2 YYDKDF (reference sequence). The CDR3 region has the DNA TGTGCCACCAGCAGAGATCTAGCGGAAAAGACCCAGTACTTC. It specifies CATSRDLAEKTQYF.

The chain carries TRBV9 and TRBJ2-2; the D gene is possibly TRBD1 (5 bases). This CDR3 contains 12 residues. CDR1 and CDR2 from the germline V gene are SGDLS and YYNGEE. V lost 0 bases and J 8 bases, leaving 5 bases between the germline ends. CDR3 loop: CASSVEGGELFF. As DNA, the CDR3 is TGTGCCAGCAGCGTAGAGGGGGGGGAGCTGTTTTTT.

This chain joins TRBV5-1 and TRBJ2-1; D possibly corresponds to TRBD2 (5 bases). The germline CDR1 and CDR2 sequences are SGHRS and YFSETQ. V was cut by 0 bases and J by 10 bases, with 11 bases left in between. The CDR3 extends over 13 amino acids. CDR3 residues: CASSLGGRTEQFF. The CDR3 DNA reads as TGCGCCAGCAGCTTGGGCGGGCGGACGGAGCAGTTCTTC. The complete variable domain, with remaining parts taken from reference TRBV5-1 and TRBJ2-1, reads KAGVTQTPRYLIKTRGQQVTLSCSPISGHRSVSWYQQTPGQGLQFLFEYFSETQRNKGNFPGRFSGRQFSNSRSEMNVSTLELGDSALYLCASSLGGRTEQFFGPGTRLTVL.

V and J are TRBV2 and TRBJ2-1; maybe TRBD2 (6 bases). The ends were cut back, 7 bases at V and 7 bases at J, with 23 bases in the middle. Per germline, CDR1 SNHLY and CDR2 FYNNEI. The CDR3 extends over 16 amino acids. CDR3 bases: TGTGCCAGCACCGATCGTCGGGAGAATCATCGGAATGAGCAGTTCTTC. Protein sequence: CASTDRRENHRNEQFF.